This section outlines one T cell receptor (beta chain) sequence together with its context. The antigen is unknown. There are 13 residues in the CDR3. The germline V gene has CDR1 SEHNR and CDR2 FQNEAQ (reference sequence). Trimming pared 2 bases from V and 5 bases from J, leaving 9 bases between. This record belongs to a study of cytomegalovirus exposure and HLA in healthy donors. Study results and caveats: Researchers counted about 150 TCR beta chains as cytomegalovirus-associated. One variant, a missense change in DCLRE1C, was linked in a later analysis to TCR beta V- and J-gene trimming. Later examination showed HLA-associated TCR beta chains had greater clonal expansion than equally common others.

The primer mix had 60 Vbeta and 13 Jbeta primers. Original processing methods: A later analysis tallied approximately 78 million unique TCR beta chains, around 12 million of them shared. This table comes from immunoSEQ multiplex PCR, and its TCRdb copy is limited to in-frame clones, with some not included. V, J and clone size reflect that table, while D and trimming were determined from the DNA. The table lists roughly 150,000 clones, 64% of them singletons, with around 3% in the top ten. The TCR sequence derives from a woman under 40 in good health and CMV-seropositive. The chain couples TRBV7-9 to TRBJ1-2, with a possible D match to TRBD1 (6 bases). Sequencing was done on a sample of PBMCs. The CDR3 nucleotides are TGTGCCAGCAGCTTATCCCAGGGGTATGGCTACACCTTC. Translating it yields CASSLSQGYGYTF.